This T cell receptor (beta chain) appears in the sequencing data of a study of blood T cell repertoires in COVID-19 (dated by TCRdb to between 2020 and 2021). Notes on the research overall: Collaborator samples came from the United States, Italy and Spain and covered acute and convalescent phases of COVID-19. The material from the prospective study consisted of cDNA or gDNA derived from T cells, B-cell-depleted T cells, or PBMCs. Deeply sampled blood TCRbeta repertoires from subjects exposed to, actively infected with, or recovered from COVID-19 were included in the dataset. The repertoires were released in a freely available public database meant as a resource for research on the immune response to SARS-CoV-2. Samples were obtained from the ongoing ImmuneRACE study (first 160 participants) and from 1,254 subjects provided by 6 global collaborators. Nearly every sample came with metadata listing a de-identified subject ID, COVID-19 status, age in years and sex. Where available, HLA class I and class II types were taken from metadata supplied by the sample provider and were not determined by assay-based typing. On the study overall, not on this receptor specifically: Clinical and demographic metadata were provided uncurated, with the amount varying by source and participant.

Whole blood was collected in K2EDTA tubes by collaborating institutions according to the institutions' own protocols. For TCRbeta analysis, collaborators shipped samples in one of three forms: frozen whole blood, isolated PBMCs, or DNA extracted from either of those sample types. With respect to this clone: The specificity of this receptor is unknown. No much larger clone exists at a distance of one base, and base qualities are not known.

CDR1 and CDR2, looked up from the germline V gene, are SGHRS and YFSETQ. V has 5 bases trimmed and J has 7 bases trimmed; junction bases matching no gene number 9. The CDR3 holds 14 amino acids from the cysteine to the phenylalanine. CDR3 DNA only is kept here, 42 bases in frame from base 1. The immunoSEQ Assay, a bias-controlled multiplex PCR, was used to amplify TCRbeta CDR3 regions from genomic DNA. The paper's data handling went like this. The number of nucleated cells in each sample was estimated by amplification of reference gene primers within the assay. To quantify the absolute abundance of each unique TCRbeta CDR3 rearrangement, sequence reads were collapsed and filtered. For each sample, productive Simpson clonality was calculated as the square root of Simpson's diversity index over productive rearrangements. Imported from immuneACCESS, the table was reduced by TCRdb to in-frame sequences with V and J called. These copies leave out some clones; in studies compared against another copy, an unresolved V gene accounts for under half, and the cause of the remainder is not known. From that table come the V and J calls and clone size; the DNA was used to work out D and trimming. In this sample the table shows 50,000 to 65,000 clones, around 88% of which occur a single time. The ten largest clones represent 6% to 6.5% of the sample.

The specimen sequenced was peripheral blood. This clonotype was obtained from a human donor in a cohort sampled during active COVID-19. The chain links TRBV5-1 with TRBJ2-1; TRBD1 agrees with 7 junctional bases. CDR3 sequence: CASRPDRVRNEQFF. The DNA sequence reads TGCGCCAGCAGGCCTGACAGGGTTAGGAATGAGCAGTTCTTC.